A single sample is the source of the 19 T cell receptor beta chains below, sequenced in a study of tumor-infiltrating lymphocytes in primary liver carcinoma. RNA and DNA were co-extracted from about 19-30 mg of unsorted bulk tissue. cDNA specific to TCR beta was made from approximately 500 ng of total RNA, with a constant-region primer employed for priming. Sequencing libraries for TCR beta derived from three nested multiplex PCR rounds that used slightly modified ARM-PCR. TRBV1-TRBV30 forward and Cbeta reverse primers drove the first two roughly 10-cycle rounds. Via MiXCR, TCRdb re-called the multiplex PCR reads, giving one row per CDR3 protein. The sample lists almost 55,000 distinct CDR3 sequences, 70% to 80% seen once, with about 26% in the top ten. Material: liver tumor tissue from sampling region 2. Documented subset: tumor region T2, inferior pole. These receptors were collected from a man in his forties with primary liver carcinoma and hepatitis B virus infection.

This clonotype has a single count. A much larger clone sits a single nucleotide away, making a read error possible. The chain joins TRBV30 to TRBJ2-7; possibly TRBD1 for D (5 bases). Germline V gene sequence: CDR1 GTSNPN, CDR2 SVGIG (reference sequence). The CDR3 runs to 13 residues. V lost 4 bases, J lost 3 bases, and 13 bases lay in between. Written as DNA, the CDR3 is TGTGCCTGGAATAGGGGTAAGGGCTACGAGCAGTACTTC. Translation: CAWNRGKGYEQYF.

Points on this clonotype: The junction differs from germline at one of its ends, possibly a read error. This chain uses TRBV11-2 with TRBJ2-1, with D unclear. This CDR3 comprises 15 residues. Germline V gene sequence: CDR1 SGHAT, CDR2 FQNNGV. The CDR3 loop is CAGSPPSVAYKERFF. CDR3 coding DNA: TGTGCCGGCAGCCCCCCCAGCGTAGCCTACAAAGAGCGGTTCTTC.

This clonotype was seen repeatedly, ten times or more. Here the CDR3 DNA reads TGCGCCAGCAGCCCCGAGCAAGTCCTCCCCCAAGAGACCCAGTACTTC. Translated, it gives CASSPEQVLPQETQYF. This sequence joins TRBV5-1 and TRBJ2-5, with D unclear. This CDR3 contains 16 residues. Per germline, CDR1 SGHRS and CDR2 YFSETQ. V was shortened by 4 bases and J by 1 base, with 17 bases between the two germline ends.

Details on this clonotype: The germline gene is not matched at one end of the junction; a read error may be the cause. This chain links TRBV11-2 with TRBJ2-1, with D maybe TRBD2 (5 bases). This CDR3 has 16 residues. Germline V gene lookup returns CDR1 SGHAT and CDR2 FQNNGV. The CDR3 bases are TGTGCCAGGAGCTCGCGCCCCAACTGGAGGATCTATGAGCAGTTCTTC. It translates to CARSSRPNWRIYEQFF. The variable domain in full, completed from reference TRBV11-2 and TRBJ2-1, reads EAGVAQSPRYKIIEKRQSVAFWCNPISGHATLYWYQQILGQGPKLLIQFQNNGVVDDSQLPKDRFSAERLKGVDSTLKIQPAKLEDSAVYLCARSSRPNWRIYEQFFGPGTRLTVL.

With respect to this clonotype: Sequence at one end of the junction differs from germline and may be a read error. The J gene is TRBJ2-3, the V gene TRBV12-3 or TRBV12-4; no definite D call. This CDR3 spans 14 amino acids. The CDR3 loop reads CASSFRVRTDTQYF. CDR3 DNA sequence: TGTGCAAGCAGTTTCCGGGTTAGAACAGATACGCAGTATTTT.

The chain uses TRBV29-1 and TRBJ1-2; 7 bases line up with TRBD1. The CDR3 has 14 residues. CDR1 SQVTM and CDR2 ANQGSEA come from the germline V gene. Trimming removed 4 bases from V and 8 bases from J; junction bases left unmatched: 13. CDR3 sequence (DNA): TGCAGCGTTGCCCAGACAGGGCTTGATGTAGGCTACACCTTC. This encodes CSVAQTGLDVGYTF.

This clonotype showed up just a few times. A much more abundant neighbour one base away suggests this may be a read error. This chain links TRBV5-1 with TRBJ2-5, with D possibly called TRBD1 or TRBD2 (6 bases each). This CDR3 has 14 amino acids. Germline V gene data show CDR1 as SGHRS and CDR2 as YFSETQ. CDR3 coding DNA: TGCGTCAGCAGCTTGGGAGGACAGCAAGAGACCCAGTACTTC. Translated: CVSSLGGQQETQYF.

This clonotype came up a few times. Sequence at one end of the junction differs from germline and may be a read error. The chain has TRBV5-1 and TRBJ2-1, with 13 bases aligning to TRBD2. CDR3 length equals 16 residues. Germline CDR1 reads SGHRS; CDR2 reads YFSETQ. In DNA, the CDR3 is TGCGCCAGCAGCTTGGGGGGGACTAGCGGGACGAATGAGCGGCTCTTC. As protein: CASSLGGTSGTNERLF.

This chain links TRBV11-2 with TRBJ2-1; D may be TRBD2 (6 bases). The germline gives CDR1 SGHAT, CDR2 FQNNGV. V was cut by 7 bases and J by 9 bases, with 25 bases left in between. The CDR3 runs 16 residues. CDR3: CASNMDIGLPMGEQFF. The CDR3 coding sequence is TGTGCCAGCAACATGGATATCGGACTACCCATGGGTGAGCAGTTCTTC.

The chain links TRBV11-2 to TRBJ2-1; perhaps TRBD1 as D (5 bases). Trimming shortened V by 11 bases and J by 9 bases, and 29 bases separated the two germline ends. This CDR3 is 16 amino acids long. Germline V gene data show CDR1 as SGHAT and CDR2 as FQNNGV. CDR3 region: CAGNLDIGQAMGEQFF. The CDR3 nucleotides are TGTGCCGGCAACTTGGATATCGGACAAGCCATGGGTGAGCAGTTCTTC.

A remark on this clonotype: An end of the junction differs from the germline gene, which may be a read error. Here the CDR3 DNA reads TGTGCCAGCTCCCCTTTTGAATCCCACAATGAGCAGTTCTTT. It is translated as CASSPFESHNEQFF. The rearrangement links TRBV18 to TRBJ2-1; no firm D call. Germline V CDR1 and CDR2: KGHSH, LQKENI. The CDR3 runs to 14 residues.

This chain links TRBV12-3 or TRBV12-4 with TRBJ2-7; D unclear. The CDR3 consists of 11 residues. The V gene lost 8 bases and the J gene lost 4 bases, with 9 bases spanning the gap. CDR3 sequence (DNA): TGTGCCAGCTGTTCCGGGTACGAGCAGTACTTC. Encoded protein: CASCSGYEQYF.

This sequence joins TRBV5-4 and TRBJ2-1; D may correspond to TRBD1 or TRBD2 (5 bases each). Germline V gene sequence: CDR1 SGHNT, CDR2 YYREEE (reference sequence). The V end lost 7 bases, the J end lost 5 bases, and 19 bases lay between the germline ends. The CDR3 is 15 residues long. CDR3 DNA: TGTGCCAGCGGCACGGGACCAGCGGTAGACAATGAGCAGTTCTTC. This encodes CASGTGPAVDNEQFF.

A note on this clonotype: The germline gene is not matched at one end of the junction; a read error may be the cause. The chain uses TRBV29-1 and TRBJ1-2, with TRBD1 matching over 7 bases. The CDR3 contains 17 residues. CDR1 SQVTM and CDR2 ANQGSEA come from the germline V gene. This CDR3 reads CSVEGIPQGGPNHGFTF. CDR3 coding DNA: TGCAGCGTCGAAGGGATCCCGCAGGGGGGACCTAACCATGGCTTCACCTTC.

On this clonotype: The CDR3 ends on some other residue instead of the conserved phenylalanine or tryptophan, so this is likely a read error. The V gene is TRBV29-1, the J gene TRBJ1-1; 7 bases agree with TRBD1. Per the germline V gene, CDR1 is SQVTM and CDR2 is ANQGSEA. J lost 6 bases, V lost 3 bases, and 7 bases had no gene match. The length of the CDR3 is 13 residues. CDR3 bases: TGCAGCGTTGACTCCCAGGGGGTCCCTGAAGCTTTCTAT. This translates into CSVDSQGVPEAFY.

Comments on this clonotype: The conserved phenylalanine or tryptophan is not found at the CDR3 terminus, so this likely reflects a read error. The rearrangement links TRBV5-8 to TRBJ1-5, with 8 bases fitting TRBD1. Trimming at V came to 6 bases and at J to 6 bases, leaving 5 bases not matched to a gene. Germline lookup yields CDR1 SGHTS and CDR2 YDEGEE. The CDR3 consists of 13 residues. The CDR3 loop reads CASNSDRGQPQHY. CDR3 sequence (DNA): TGTGCCAGCAACTCTGACAGGGGTCAGCCCCAGCATTAT.

In the case of this clonotype: The CDR3 ends on some other residue instead of the conserved phenylalanine or tryptophan, so this is likely a read error. The chain carries TRBV29-1 and TRBJ2-5, with unresolved D. The CDR3 contains 13 residues. Germline V lookup: CDR1 SQVTM, CDR2 ANQGSEA. The CDR3 nucleotides are TGCGGCGTTGACGAGATAACCGGAGAGACCCAGTACCTC. Residues: CGVDEITGETQYL.

Of note for this clonotype: Just one base apart from a much larger clone, this may be a read error. V usage is TRBV7-9 and J usage is TRBJ2-7, with D tentatively TRBD1 (6 bases). CDR3 length: 19 residues. Trimming took 3 bases from V and 4 from J, leaving 28 bases between them. Germline V CDR1 and CDR2: SEHNR, FQNEAQ (reference sequence). The CDR3 DNA reads TGTGCCAGCAGCTTCCCGGGACACCCAAAGACCAGCGGAGGTTACGAGCAGTACTTC. This sequence encodes CASSFPGHPKTSGGYEQYF.

Worth noting for this clonotype: At one boundary the junction diverges from the germline segment, which might be a read error. The rearrangement links TRBV7-8 to TRBJ2-7; the D gene could be TRBD1 or TRBD2 (5 bases each). The CDR3 has 13 residues. Per germline, CDR1 SGHVS and CDR2 FQNEAQ. This chain's CDR3 is CASRGDTSYEQCF. Here the CDR3 DNA reads TGTGCCAGCAGGGGGGATACATCTTACGAGCAGTGCTTC. The variable domain in full, with the rest retrieved from reference TRBV7-8 and TRBJ2-7, is GAGVSQSPRYKVAKRGQDVALRCDPISGHVSLFWYQQALGQGPEFLTYFQNEAQLDKSGLPSDRFFAERPEGSVSTLKIQRTQQEDSAVYLCASRGDTSYEQCFGPGTRLTVT.